This paragraph reports one TCR beta chain. The data originate from a study of CD8 T cells in Susac syndrome. Reverse transcription used roughly 0.45 to 1 ug RNA and random hexamers. TCRdb passed the immunoSEQ multiplex PCR reads through MiXCR, listing each CDR3 protein once. This sample has 75,000 to 100,000 distinct CDR3 sequences, with roughly 94% found just once. J was trimmed by 7 bases and V by 5 bases; bases with no gene match: 15. The CDR3 is 18 residues long. Per the germline V gene, CDR1 is SEHNR and CDR2 is FQNEAQ (reference sequence). The sequencing input was CD8+ T cells from PBMCs. This sequence was found in a human donor with Susac syndrome. The chain recombines TRBV7-9 with TRBJ2-7; 15 bases align to TRBD2. CDR3 amino acids: CASSRDTRTSGRAREQYF. DNA of the CDR3: TGTGCCAGCAGCCGGGACACAAGGACTAGCGGGAGGGCCCGTGAGCAGTACTTC.